The source of this T cell receptor (beta chain) is a study of T-cell reconstitution after alpha-beta-depleted transplantation in children. Points from the study as a whole: Several hundred expanded graft clones reportedly were the source of alpha-beta T cells about two months after transplant. Some patients' high day-60 TCRbeta diversity was traced to surviving recipient T cells and thymic progenitors. After one year, T-cell counts and TCRbeta diversity mostly came from new T cells.

Preparing the TCRbeta library involved the use of unique molecular identifiers. MiXCR, run by TCRdb on the PCR reads, gives a single entry per CDR3 protein. Among 440,000 or so distinct CDR3 sequences listed, around two fifths were seen once. V lost 5 bases and J lost 6, with 11 bases in between. Germline assignment: CDR1 SNHLY and CDR2 FYNNEI. The CDR3 is 13 amino acids. With regard to this clonotype: Its specificity is not known.

This chain joins TRBV2 and TRBJ1-5; D is possibly TRBD1 (5 bases). This TCR was recovered from a girl aged 2-15 years with aplastic anemia, due to receive a stem cell transplant. The material sequenced was PBMCs, taken before TCRalphabeta/CD19-depleted stem cell transplant. The DNA of the CDR3 is TGTGCCAGCAGTAGGGACGGTACTCAGCCCCAGCATTTT. As protein: CASSRDGTQPQHF.